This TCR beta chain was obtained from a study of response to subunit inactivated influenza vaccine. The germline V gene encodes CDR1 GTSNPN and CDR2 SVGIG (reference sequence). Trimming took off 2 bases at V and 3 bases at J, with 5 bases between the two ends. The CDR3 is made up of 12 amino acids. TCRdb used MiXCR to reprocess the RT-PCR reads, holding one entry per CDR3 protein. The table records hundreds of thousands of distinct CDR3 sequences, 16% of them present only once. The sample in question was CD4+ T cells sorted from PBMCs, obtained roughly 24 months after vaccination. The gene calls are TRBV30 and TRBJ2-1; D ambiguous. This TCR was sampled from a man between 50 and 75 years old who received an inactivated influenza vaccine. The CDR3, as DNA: TGTGCCTGGAGTACCCGCTACAATGAGCAGTTCTTC. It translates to CAWSTRYNEQFF.